A selection of T cell receptor beta chains follows, all from one sample in a study of radiotherapy plus CTLA-4 blockade in lung cancer. Generated by immunoSEQ multiplex PCR, the TCRdb table keeps only in-frame clones and is missing some. Here the sample spans roughly 15,000 clones, 72% being singletons. The starting material was peripheral blood, obtained from a patient treated with radiotherapy plus ipilimumab. The receptor set was obtained from a human donor with non-small cell lung cancer whose response to radiotherapy plus ipilimumab could not be evaluated. Each CDR3 is given with its conserved first and last residue. The order of the fields is D gene, J gene, clone size, V gene, CDR3 protein, CDR3 DNA. A D gene is named only where the DNA matches it firmly. The size of a clone is reported for some rows only, either as once, few or many, or as a class for expanded clones.

d_gene: TRBD1
j_gene: TRBJ1-5
abundance: -
v_gene: TRBV5-1
CDR3aa: CASRTGQNQPQHF
CDR3nt: TGCGCCAGCAGGACAGGGCAAAATCAGCCCCAGCATTTT

d_gene: -
j_gene: TRBJ2-1
abundance: -
v_gene: TRBV5-1
CDR3aa: CASRSVQGSEQFF
CDR3nt: TGCGCCAGCAGGTCGGTCCAGGGAAGTGAGCAGTTCTTC

d_gene: TRBD1
j_gene: TRBJ1-5
abundance: -
v_gene: TRBV9
CDR3aa: CASSDGTGWNQPQHF
CDR3nt: TGTGCCAGCAGCGACGGGACAGGTTGGAATCAGCCCCAGCATTTT

d_gene: TRBD1
j_gene: TRBJ1-1
abundance: -
v_gene: TRBV15
CDR3aa: CATSARQGLNTEAFF
CDR3nt: TGTGCCACCAGCGCCCGACAGGGATTGAACACTGAAGCTTTCTTT

d_gene: TRBD1
j_gene: TRBJ1-5
abundance: -
v_gene: TRBV4-2
CDR3aa: CASSQTAGGADQPQHF
CDR3nt: TGTGCCAGCAGCCAAACTGCAGGGGGCGCGGATCAGCCCCAGCATTTT

d_gene: -
j_gene: TRBJ1-1
abundance: few
v_gene: TRBV19
CDR3aa: CASIETGGMNTEAFF
CDR3nt: TGTGCCAGTATCGAGACAGGCGGCATGAACACTGAAGCTTTCTTT

d_gene: -
j_gene: TRBJ1-2
abundance: -
v_gene: TRBV19
CDR3aa: CASSITGVYGVGYTF
CDR3nt: TGTGCCAGTAGTATTACGGGGGTCTACGGCGTAGGCTACACCTTC

d_gene: -
j_gene: TRBJ2-1
abundance: -
v_gene: TRBV10-2
CDR3aa: CASSDRRETYNEQFF
CDR3nt: TGCGCCAGCAGTGACCGCAGGGAAACCTACAATGAGCAGTTCTTC

d_gene: -
j_gene: TRBJ2-5
abundance: -
v_gene: TRBV10-3
CDR3aa: CAISESNKRETQYF
CDR3nt: TGTGCCATCAGTGAGTCGAACAAGAGGGAGACCCAGTACTTC

d_gene: TRBD2
j_gene: TRBJ2-5
abundance: few
v_gene: TRBV6-4
CDR3aa: CASSGTSGPQETQYF
CDR3nt: TGTGCCAGCAGTGGGACTAGCGGCCCCCAAGAGACCCAGTACTTC

d_gene: TRBD1
j_gene: TRBJ1-2
abundance: few
v_gene: TRBV7-9
CDR3aa: CASTLRDRHDYTF
CDR3nt: TGTGCCAGCACCCTACGGGACAGACATGACTACACCTTC

d_gene: -
j_gene: TRBJ1-5
abundance: -
v_gene: TRBV2
CDR3aa: CASRTQGEQPQHF
CDR3nt: TGTGCCAGCAGGACACAGGGTGAGCAGCCCCAGCATTTT

d_gene: -
j_gene: TRBJ1-3
abundance: -
v_gene: TRBV6-1
CDR3aa: CASSETGQGNTIYF
CDR3nt: TGTGCCAGCAGTGAAACAGGGCAAGGAAACACCATATATTTT

d_gene: TRBD1
j_gene: TRBJ1-1
abundance: once
v_gene: TRBV11-2
CDR3aa: CASSLRGQGALMNTEAFF
CDR3nt: TGTGCCAGCAGCTTAAGGGGACAGGGGGCCCTCATGAACACTGAAGCTTTCTTT

d_gene: -
j_gene: TRBJ1-2
abundance: -
v_gene: TRBV30
CDR3aa: CAWRQGIYGYTF
CDR3nt: TGTGCCTGGAGACAGGGAATCTATGGCTACACCTTC

d_gene: -
j_gene: TRBJ1-2
abundance: -
v_gene: TRBV11-2
CDR3aa: CASSFPGGGYTF
CDR3nt: TGTGCCAGCAGCTTTCCGGGTGGTGGCTACACCTTC